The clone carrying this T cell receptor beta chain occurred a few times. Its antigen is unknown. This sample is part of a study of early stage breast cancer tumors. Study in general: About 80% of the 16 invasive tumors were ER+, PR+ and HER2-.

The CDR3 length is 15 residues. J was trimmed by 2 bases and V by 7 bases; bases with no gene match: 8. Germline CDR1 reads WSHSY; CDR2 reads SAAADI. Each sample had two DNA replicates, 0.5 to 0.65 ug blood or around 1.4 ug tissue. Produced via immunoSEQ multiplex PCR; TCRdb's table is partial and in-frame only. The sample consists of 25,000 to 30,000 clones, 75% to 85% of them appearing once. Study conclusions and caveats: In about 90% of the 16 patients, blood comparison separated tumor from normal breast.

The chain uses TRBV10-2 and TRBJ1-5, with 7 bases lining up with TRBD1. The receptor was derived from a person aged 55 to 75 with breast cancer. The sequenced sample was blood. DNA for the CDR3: TGCGCCAGCAACGAGGCTCAGGGGGGCAATCAGCCCCAGCATTTT. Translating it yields CASNEAQGGNQPQHF.